Sequencing of this T cell receptor (beta chain) was carried out in a study of graft-versus-host responses after intestinal transplantation. The table came from immunoSEQ multiplex PCR; TCRdb's copy has only in-frame clones and leaves some out. This sample carries about 26,000 clones, about four fifths of them seen once, and the ten largest clones take around 0.7%. Regarding the study as a whole: GvH clones surfaced in recipient marrow, some emerging earlier in ileum or blood.

Germline CDR1 is LNHDA and CDR2 is SQIVND (reference sequence). J gave up 6 bases and V 3 bases, and 6 bases lay outside the gene matches. This CDR3 has 15 amino acids. Regarding this clone: The target antigen is unknown.

The source was unstimulated CD4+ T cells sorted from spleen or lymph node cells, collected before intestinal transplant. This TCR came from a human donor who received an intestinal transplant. This chain connects TRBV19 to TRBJ1-5, with 9 bases that match TRBD1. CDR3 residues: CASSMSGQGGQPQHF. CDR3 nucleotides: TGTGCCAGTAGTATGTCGGGACAGGGCGGTCAGCCCCAGCATTTT.